What follows are 4 T cell receptor beta chains derived from one specimen sequenced in a study of blood T cell repertoires in COVID-19 (dated by TCRdb to 2020 to 2022). Library preparation used the immunoSEQ multiplex PCR assay. The clones in this table, taken by TCRdb from immuneACCESS, are in-frame only. Not every clone is retained; where verified, under half of the shortfall comes from an unresolved V gene, and the cause of the rest is unknown. The sample table lists approximately 260,000 clones, about nine tenths of them with a count of one. The ten most abundant clones make up 2% to 2.5% of the sample. Source material: peripheral blood. These receptors were taken from a man aged 50 to 60 with acute or convalescent COVID-19.

The gene calls are TRBV5-6 and TRBJ2-2; D not certain. CDR1 and CDR2 from the germline V gene are SGHDT and YYEEEE. The CDR3 totals 15 residues. Trimming removed 3 bases at V and 1 base at J, with 10 bases between. In nucleotides, the CDR3 is TGTGCCAGCAGCTCCTTTAATTTGAACACCGGGGAGCTGTTTTTT. Translated, it gives CASSSFNLNTGELFF.

CDR3 sequence: CASSFDRGETQYF. CDR3 nucleotides: TGTGCCAGCAGCTTTGACCGAGGAGAGACCCAGTACTTC. The gene calls are TRBV7-3 and TRBJ2-5; D call uncertain. The CDR3 has 13 amino acids. V lost 3 bases, J lost 4 bases, and 9 bases lay in between. CDR1 SGHTA and CDR2 FQGTGA come from the germline V gene. Together with reference TRBV7-3 and TRBJ2-5, the CDR3 gives the full variable domain: GAGVSQTPSNKVTEKGKYVELRCDPISGHTALYWYRQSLGQGPEFLIYFQGTGAADDSGLPNDRFFAVRPEGSVSTLKIQRTERGDSAVYLCASSFDRGETQYFGPGTRLLVL.

This chain connects TRBV27 to TRBJ1-2, with D hard to call. V was clipped by 10 bases and J by 7 bases, with 16 bases between them. In germline, CDR1 is MNHEY, CDR2 SMNVEV (reference sequence). CDR3 length equals 12 residues. The CDR3 region has the DNA TGTGCCACCGCCTTCCGGGTCTTTGGCTACACCTTC. Translation gives CATAFRVFGYTF.

The genes are TRBV5-1 and TRBJ1-2; 7 bases are a match to TRBD1. V gave up 5 bases and J gave up 7 bases; unmatched junction bases: 5. The CDR3 runs to 12 residues. Germline assignment: CDR1 SGHRS and CDR2 YFSETQ. Here the CDR3 reads CASRRDSGGYTF. The CDR3 nucleotides read TGCGCCAGCAGGAGGGACAGCGGTGGCTACACCTTC.